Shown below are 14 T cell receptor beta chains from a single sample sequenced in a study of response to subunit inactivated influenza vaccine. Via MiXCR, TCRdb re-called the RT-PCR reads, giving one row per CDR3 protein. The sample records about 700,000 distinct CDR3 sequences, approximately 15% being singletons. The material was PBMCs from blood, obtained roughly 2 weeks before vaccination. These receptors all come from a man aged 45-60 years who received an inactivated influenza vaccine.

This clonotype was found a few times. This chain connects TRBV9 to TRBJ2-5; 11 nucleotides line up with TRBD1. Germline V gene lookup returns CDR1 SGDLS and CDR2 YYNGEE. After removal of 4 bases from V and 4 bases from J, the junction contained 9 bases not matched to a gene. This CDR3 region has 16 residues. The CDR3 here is CASSPGTGGYVETQYF. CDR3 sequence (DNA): TGTGCCAGCAGCCCCGGGACAGGGGGTTATGTAGAGACCCAGTACTTC.

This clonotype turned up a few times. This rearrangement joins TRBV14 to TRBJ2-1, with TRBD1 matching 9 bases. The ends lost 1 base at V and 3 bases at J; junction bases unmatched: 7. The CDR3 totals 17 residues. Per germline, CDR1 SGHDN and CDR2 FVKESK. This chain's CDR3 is CASSQVIRTGDYNEQFF. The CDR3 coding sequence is TGTGCCAGCAGCCAAGTAATTAGGACAGGGGACTACAATGAGCAGTTCTTC.

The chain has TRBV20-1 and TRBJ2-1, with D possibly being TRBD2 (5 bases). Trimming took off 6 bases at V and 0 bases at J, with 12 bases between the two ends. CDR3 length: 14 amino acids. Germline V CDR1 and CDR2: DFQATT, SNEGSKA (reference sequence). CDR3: CSAVSVSSYNEQFF. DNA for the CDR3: TGCAGTGCCGTTAGCGTAAGCTCCTACAATGAGCAGTTCTTC.

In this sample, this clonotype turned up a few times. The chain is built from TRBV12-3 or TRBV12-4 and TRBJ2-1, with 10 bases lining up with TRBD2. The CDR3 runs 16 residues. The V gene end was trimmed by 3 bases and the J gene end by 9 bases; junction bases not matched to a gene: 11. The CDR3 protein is CASSFQRGGSIGEQFF. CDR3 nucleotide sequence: TGTGCCAGCAGTTTCCAGCGGGGGGGCAGTATCGGTGAGCAGTTCTTC.

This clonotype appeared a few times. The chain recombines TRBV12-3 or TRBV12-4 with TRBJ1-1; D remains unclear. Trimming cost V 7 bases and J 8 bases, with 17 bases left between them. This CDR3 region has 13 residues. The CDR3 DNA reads TGTGCCAGCACCTCCTATTCGGGAACCGAAGCTTTCTTT. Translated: CASTSYSGTEAFF.

The CDR3 sequence is CASNHGGRGWEQFF. CDR3 coding DNA: TGTGCCAGCAACCACGGCGGGAGAGGATGGGAGCAGTTCTTC. The chain couples TRBV3-1 to TRBJ2-1; 7 positions match TRBD2. The CDR3 covers 14 residues. V shed 7 bases and J 10 bases; nucleotides not matched to a gene: 13. Germline CDR1 LGHDT, CDR2 YNNKEL (reference sequence).

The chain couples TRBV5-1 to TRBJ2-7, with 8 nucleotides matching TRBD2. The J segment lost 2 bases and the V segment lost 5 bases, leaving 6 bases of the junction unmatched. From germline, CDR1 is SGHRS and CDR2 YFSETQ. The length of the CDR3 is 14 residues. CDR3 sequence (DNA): TGCGCCAGCAGGCGGGGGGTCCAGGCCTACGAGCAGTACTTC. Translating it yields CASRRGVQAYEQYF.

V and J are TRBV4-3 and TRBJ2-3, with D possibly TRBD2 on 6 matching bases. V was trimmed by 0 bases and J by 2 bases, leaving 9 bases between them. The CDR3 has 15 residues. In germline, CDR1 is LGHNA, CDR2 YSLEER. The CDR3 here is CASSQEGGYTDTQYF. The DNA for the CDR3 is TGCGCCAGCAGCCAAGAGGGGGGATACACAGATACGCAGTATTTT.

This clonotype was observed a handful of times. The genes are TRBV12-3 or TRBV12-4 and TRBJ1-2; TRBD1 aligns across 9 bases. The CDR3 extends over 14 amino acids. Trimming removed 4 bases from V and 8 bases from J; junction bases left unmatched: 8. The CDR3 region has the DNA TGTGCCAGCAGTTCCGGGACAGGGCCTAACGGCTACACCTTC. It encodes CASSSGTGPNGYTF.

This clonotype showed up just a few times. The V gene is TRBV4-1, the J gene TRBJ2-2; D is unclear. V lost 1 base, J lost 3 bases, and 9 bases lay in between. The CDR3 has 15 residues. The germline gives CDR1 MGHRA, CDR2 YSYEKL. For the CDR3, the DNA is TGCGCCAGCAGCCAAGTCCGCCGGTACACCGGGGAGCTGTTTTTT. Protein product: CASSQVRRYTGELFF.

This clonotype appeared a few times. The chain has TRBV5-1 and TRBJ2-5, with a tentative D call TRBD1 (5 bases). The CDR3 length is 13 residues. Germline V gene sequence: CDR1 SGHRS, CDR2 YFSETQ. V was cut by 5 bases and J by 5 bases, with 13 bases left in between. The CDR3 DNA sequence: TGCGCCAGCAGAGGGGATGTGGGGGAGACCCAGTACTTC. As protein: CASRGDVGETQYF.

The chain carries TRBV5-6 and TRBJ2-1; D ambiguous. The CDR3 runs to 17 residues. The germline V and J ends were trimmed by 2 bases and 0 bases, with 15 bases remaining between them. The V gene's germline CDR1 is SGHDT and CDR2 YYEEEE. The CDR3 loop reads CASSFPSGRGSYNEQFF. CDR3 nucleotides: TGTGCCAGCAGCTTTCCCAGTGGAAGAGGCTCCTACAATGAGCAGTTCTTC.

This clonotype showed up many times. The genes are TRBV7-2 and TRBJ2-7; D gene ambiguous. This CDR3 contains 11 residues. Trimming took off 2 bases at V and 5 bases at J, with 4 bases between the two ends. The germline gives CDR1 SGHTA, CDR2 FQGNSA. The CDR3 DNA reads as TGTGCCAGCAGCTTATTCGACGAGCAGTACTTC. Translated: CASSLFDEQYF.

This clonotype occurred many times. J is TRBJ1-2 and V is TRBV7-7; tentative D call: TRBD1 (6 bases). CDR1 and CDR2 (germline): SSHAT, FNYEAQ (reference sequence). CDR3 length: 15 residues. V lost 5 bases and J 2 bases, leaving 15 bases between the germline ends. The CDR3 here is CASSPLDSDNYGYTF. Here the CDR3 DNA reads TGTGCCAGCAGCCCATTGGACAGCGACAACTATGGCTACACCTTC.